The 24 T cell receptor beta chains below were found in one sample sequenced in a study of metastatic and nonmetastatic thyroid tumors. TCRdb reanalyzed the PCR reads with MiXCR. The table shows about 92,000 clones, with approximately 15% occurring only once. Patients were all untreated before their thyroid surgery. The specimen was blood. The receptors stem from a female donor with papillary thyroid cancer or a benign thyroid nodule (not recorded which). Some clones in this sample may be carry-over from other donors' samples.

This clone was counted at least ten times. For the CDR3, the DNA is TGTGCCAGCAGCAACAGGGGAAGCTCCTACGAGCAGTACTTC. The encoded protein is CASSNRGSSYEQYF. The chain links TRBV6-2 or TRBV6-3 to TRBJ2-7; 7 bases line up with TRBD1. The germline V gene encodes CDR1 MNHEY and CDR2 SVGEGT. This CDR3 has 14 amino acids. V lost 6 bases, J lost 0 bases, and 5 bases stayed unmatched.

This clone was counted many times. The CDR3, as DNA: TGCGCCAGCAGCTTATCAAGCGGGGGGGCCGGGGAGACCCAGTACTTC. Protein product: CASSLSSGGAGETQYF. The gene calls are TRBV5-1 and TRBJ2-5, with 10 bases lining up with TRBD2. The CDR3 covers 16 residues. V shed 2 bases and J 5 bases; nucleotides not matched to a gene: 9. Germline V lookup: CDR1 SGHRS, CDR2 YFSETQ.

This clone has only a few counts. CDR3 sequence (DNA): TGTTCCATCCCTCCGGGACAGGTCTCCCTTGGCTACACCTTC. The encoded protein is CSIPPGQVSLGYTF. This rearrangement joins TRBV2 to TRBJ1-2; 8 bases match TRBD1. Per germline, CDR1 SNHLY and CDR2 FYNNEI. This CDR3 region has 14 residues. The complete variable domain, with remaining parts taken from reference TRBV2 and TRBJ1-2, reads EPEVTQTPSHQVTQMGQEVILRCVPISNHLYFYWYRQILGQKVEFLVSFYNNEISEKSEIFDDQFSVERPDGSNFTLKIRSTKLEDSAMYFCSIPPGQVSLGYTFGSGTRLTVV.

This clone was counted ten times or more. This chain connects TRBV7-3 to TRBJ2-1; tentative D call: TRBD2 (7 bases). Germline V gene lookup returns CDR1 SGHTA and CDR2 FQGTGA. This CDR3 comprises 15 residues. V gave up 4 bases and J gave up 6 bases, with 16 bases separating them. The CDR3 bases are TGTGCCAGCAGCTCCCTGGGGGGGGGCCTCAATGAGCAGTTCTTC. It translates to CASSSLGGGLNEQFF.

As concerns this clone: A read error may explain this, as a much larger clone is one base away. The gene calls are TRBV2 and TRBJ2-5; D remains unclear. This CDR3 is built from 10 residues. The germline gives CDR1 SNHLY, CDR2 FYNNEI. CDR3: CASIEETQYF. CDR3 in DNA: TGTGCCAGCATTGAAGAGACCCAGTACTTC.

This clone was observed a few times. One base away lies a much larger clone, so this may be a sequencing read error. Different DNA sequences within this sample yield the same CDR3. The chain is built from TRBV14 and TRBJ1-2; D remains ambiguous. Germline V lookup: CDR1 SGHDN, CDR2 FVKESK. V was cut by 4 bases and J by 4 bases, with 10 bases left in between. CDR3 length: 13 residues. In DNA, the CDR3 is TGTGCCAGCAGCCGATTGGGTCTCTATGGCTACACCTTC. Amino acids: CASSRLGLYGYTF.

CDR3 residues: CASSPRQGTNEKLFF. The CDR3 bases are TGTGCCAGCAGCCCCCGACAGGGCACTAATGAAAAACTGTTTTTT. This chain connects TRBV7-8 to TRBJ1-4; 7 nucleotides match TRBD1. Germline lookup yields CDR1 SGHVS and CDR2 FQNEAQ. The CDR3 has 15 amino acids. V trimming: 5 bases; J trimming: 2 bases; junction bases outside the gene matches: 5. Variable domain in full (rest from reference TRBV7-8 and TRBJ1-4): GAGVSQSPRYKVAKRGQDVALRCDPISGHVSLFWYQQALGQGPEFLTYFQNEAQLDKSGLPSDRFFAERPEGSVSTLKIQRTQQEDSAVYLCASSPRQGTNEKLFFGSGTQLSVL.

This clone was counted many times. In DNA, the CDR3 is TGTGCCAGCATGAGCGGGGGGGCCCCATACAATGAGCAGTTCTTC. Its protein is CASMSGGAPYNEQFF. This sequence joins TRBV2 and TRBJ2-1, with TRBD2 matching over 10 bases. Germline lookup yields CDR1 SNHLY and CDR2 FYNNEI. The trim removed 7 bases at V and 4 bases at J, leaving 7 bases unmatched. This CDR3 is built from 15 residues. The full variable domain, in which reference TRBV2 and TRBJ2-1 provide the parts outside the CDR3, is EPEVTQTPSHQVTQMGQEVILRCVPISNHLYFYWYRQILGQKVEFLVSFYNNEISEKSEIFDDQFSVERPDGSNFTLKIRSTKLEDSAMYFCASMSGGAPYNEQFFGPGTRLTVL.

This clone was detected ten times or more. The chain carries TRBV7-8 and TRBJ2-1; D is unclear. This CDR3 has 14 residues. CDR1 and CDR2 (germline): SGHVS, FQNEAQ. Trimming stripped 2 bases from V and 3 bases from J, with 8 bases between. CDR3 residues: CASSLIGVYNEQFF. CDR3 nucleotides: TGTGCCAGCAGCTTAATTGGGGTCTACAATGAGCAGTTCTTC.

This clone was detected a few times. This may stem from a read error, because a much larger clone lies one nucleotide away. The CDR3 region is CASRIGGYRSETQHF. DNA of the CDR3: TGCGCCAGTCGAATCGGGGGGTATCGTTCCGAGACCCAGCACTTC. This chain uses TRBV5-1 with TRBJ2-5; 7 bases match TRBD2. The CDR3 consists of 15 residues. Looked up from germline, CDR1 is SGHRS and CDR2 is YFSETQ.

This clone was seen at least ten times. This chain connects TRBV28 to TRBJ1-2, with D unclear. The V gene lost 2 bases and the J gene lost 2 bases, with 9 bases spanning the gap. Germline V gene lookup returns CDR1 MDHEN and CDR2 SYDVKM. There are 14 residues in the CDR3. CDR3 amino acids: CASSLEGLNYGYTF. The CDR3 DNA reads TGTGCCAGCAGTTTAGAAGGGCTGAACTATGGCTACACCTTC.

The chain links TRBV11-3 to TRBJ2-1; TRBD1 is a possible D gene (6 bases). V was cut by 3 bases and J by 2 bases, with 8 bases left in between. Germline V gene sequence: CDR1 SGHNT, CDR2 YENEEA. The CDR3 covers 14 residues. The CDR3: CASSFTGTYNEQFF. CDR3 bases: TGTGCCAGCAGCTTTACAGGGACCTACAATGAGCAGTTCTTC.

As for this clone: The conserved phenylalanine or tryptophan normally closing the CDR3 is absent here, so this likely arose from a read error. The CDR3 DNA reads as TGTGCCAGCAGCGTGTTTGAAGGCCAGGGGTGCTATGGCTACACCCTC. Protein product: CASSVFEGQGCYGYTL. This rearrangement joins TRBV25-1 to TRBJ1-2; tentatively, D is TRBD1 (6 bases). Germline CDR1 reads MGHDK; CDR2 reads SYGVNS. The CDR3 is 16 amino acids. V lost 6 bases and J 4 bases, leaving 21 bases between the germline ends.

This clone was counted ten times or more. In the same sample, other DNA sequences code for this CDR3. The chain combines TRBV20-1 with TRBJ2-5, with 9 bases identical to TRBD2. After removal of 0 bases from V and 5 bases from J, the junction contained 10 bases not matched to a gene. This CDR3 region has 16 residues. From germline, CDR1 is DFQATT and CDR2 SNEGSKA (reference sequence). The DNA for the CDR3 is TGCAGTGCTAGAGATCCCCAGCGGGGGGCGGGGGAGACCCAGTACTTC. This codes for CSARDPQRGAGETQYF.

At least ten counts were recorded for this clone. This may be a read error: a much more frequent sequence differs by one nucleotide. The rearrangement links TRBV2 to TRBJ1-2, with D hard to call. The germline gives CDR1 SNHLY, CDR2 FYNNEI. V gave up 6 bases and J gave up 6 bases, with 11 bases separating them. The CDR3 is made up of 12 amino acids. CDR3 sequence reads: CASSPEEHGYTF. The CDR3, as DNA: TGTGCCAGCAGCCCCGAGGAACATGGCTACACCTTC.

This clone was seen at least ten times. The J gene is TRBJ2-3, the V gene TRBV19; tentatively, D is TRBD1 or TRBD2 (5 bases each). This CDR3 comprises 13 residues. Per germline, CDR1 LNHDA and CDR2 SQIVND (reference sequence). The CDR3: CATTGTPQWTQYF. Written as DNA, the CDR3 is TGTGCTACCACGGGGACCCCACAGTGGACGCAGTATTTT. The full variable domain, rest sourced from reference TRBV19 and TRBJ2-3, is DGGITQSPKYLFRKEGQNVTLSCEQNLNHDAMYWYRQDPGQGLRLIYYSQIVNDFQKGDIAEGYSVSREKKESFPLTVTSAQKNPTAFYLCATTGTPQWTQYFGPGTRLTVL.

In this sample, this clone turned up many times. V gene TRBV5-1 combines with J gene TRBJ1-1; no definite D call. This CDR3 spans 14 amino acids. Trimming removed 0 bases at V and 2 bases at J, with 8 bases between. Germline V gives CDR1 SGHRS, CDR2 YFSETQ. In DNA, the CDR3 is TGCGCCAGCAGCTTGGTCCCGGGAAACACTGAAGCTTTCTTT. It specifies CASSLVPGNTEAFF.

This clone was seen only a few times. This may come from a read error, since a much larger clone is one base off. Other DNA sequences of this sample code for an identical CDR3. This chain joins TRBV20-1 and TRBJ2-7, with D hard to call. Germline CDR1 reads DFQATT; CDR2 reads SNEGSKA (reference sequence). The V gene lost 6 bases and the J gene lost 4 bases, with 13 bases spanning the gap. The length of the CDR3 is 12 residues. The CDR3 sequence is CSAGPGLYEQYF. CDR3 sequence (DNA): TGCAGTGCGGGCCCGGGTTTATACGAGCAGTACTTC.

This clone was seen many times. The rearrangement links TRBV27 to TRBJ2-3, with 9 bases identical to TRBD2. CDR1 MNHEY and CDR2 SMNVEV come from the germline V gene (reference sequence). Unmatched junction bases numbered 6, after V lost 9 bases and J lost 2 bases. CDR3 length: 14 residues. The CDR3 sequence: CASAGGGTTDTQYF. CDR3 in DNA: TGTGCCAGTGCGGGGGGGGGAACCACAGATACGCAGTATTTT.

The sample holds many counts of this clone. The chain is built from TRBV2 and TRBJ2-1; no clear D. CDR1 SNHLY and CDR2 FYNNEI come from the germline V gene. Between the trimmed V and J ends, which lost 4 bases and 4 bases, there was a span of 5 bases. CDR3 length equals 12 residues. The CDR3 loop is CASSGEYNEQFF. DNA of the CDR3: TGTGCCAGCAGTGGTGAATACAATGAGCAGTTCTTC.

Many counts were recorded for this clone. The chain links TRBV28 to TRBJ2-4, with 9 bases fitting TRBD1. The CDR3 runs 15 residues. J was trimmed by 1 base and V by 5 bases; bases with no gene match: 3. The germline CDR1 and CDR2 sequences are MDHEN and SYDVKM. CDR3 protein: CASSVDRGAKNIQYF. The DNA of the CDR3 is TGTGCCAGCAGTGTCGACAGGGGGGCCAAAAACATTCAGTACTTC.

The chain has TRBV30 and TRBJ1-2; the D gene is possibly TRBD1 (6 bases). V lost 4 bases, J lost 5 bases, and 20 bases lay in between. Germline V lookup: CDR1 GTSNPN, CDR2 SVGIG (reference sequence). The CDR3 is 15 residues long. The CDR3 loop reads CAWTHFGGAVYGYTF. In DNA form, the CDR3 reads TGTGCCTGGACGCATTTCGGGGGGGCAGTTTATGGCTACACCTTC.

Remarks on this clone: A much larger clone lies a single base off, so this may be a read error. The sample has other DNA sequences that encode this CDR3 too. The rearrangement uses TRBV20-1 and TRBJ2-5; the match to TRBD2 covers 7 bases. Germline lookup yields CDR1 DFQATT and CDR2 SNEGSKA (reference sequence). The CDR3 is 14 residues long. The V and J ends lost 1 base and 2 bases, in that order; junction bases with no gene match: 4. This chain's CDR3 is CSARAGGRQETQYF. CDR3 in DNA: TGCAGTGCTAGAGCGGGGGGTCGACAAGAGACCCAGTACTTC.

This clone was seen only once. The rearrangement uses TRBV11-2 and TRBJ2-1, with 14 bases that match TRBD2. The CDR3 length is 16 residues. CDR1 and CDR2 (germline): SGHAT, FQNNGV. Trimming at V came to 5 bases and at J to 5 bases, leaving 5 bases not matched to a gene. The CDR3: CASSTTSGGAHNEQFF. CDR3 DNA sequence: TGTGCCAGCAGCACGACTAGCGGGGGGGCCCACAATGAGCAGTTCTTC.